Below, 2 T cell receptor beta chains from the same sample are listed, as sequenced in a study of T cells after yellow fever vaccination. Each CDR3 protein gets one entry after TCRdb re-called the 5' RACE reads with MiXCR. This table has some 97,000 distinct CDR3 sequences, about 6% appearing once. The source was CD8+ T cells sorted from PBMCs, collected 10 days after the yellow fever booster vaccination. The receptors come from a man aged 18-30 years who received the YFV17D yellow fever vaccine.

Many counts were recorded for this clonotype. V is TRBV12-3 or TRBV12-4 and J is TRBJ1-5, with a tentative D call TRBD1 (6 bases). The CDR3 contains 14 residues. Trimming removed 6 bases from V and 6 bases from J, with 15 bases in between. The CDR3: CASSPTGRAQPQHF. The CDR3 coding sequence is TGTGCCAGCAGCCCCACAGGGAGGGCTCAGCCCCAGCATTTT.

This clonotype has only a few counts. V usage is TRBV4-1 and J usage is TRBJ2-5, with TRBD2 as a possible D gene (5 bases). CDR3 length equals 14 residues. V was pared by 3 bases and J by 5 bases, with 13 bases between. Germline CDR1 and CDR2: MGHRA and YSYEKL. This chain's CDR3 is CASSHLGLAETQYF. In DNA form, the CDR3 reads TGCGCCAGCAGCCACCTAGGACTGGCGGAGACCCAGTACTTC.